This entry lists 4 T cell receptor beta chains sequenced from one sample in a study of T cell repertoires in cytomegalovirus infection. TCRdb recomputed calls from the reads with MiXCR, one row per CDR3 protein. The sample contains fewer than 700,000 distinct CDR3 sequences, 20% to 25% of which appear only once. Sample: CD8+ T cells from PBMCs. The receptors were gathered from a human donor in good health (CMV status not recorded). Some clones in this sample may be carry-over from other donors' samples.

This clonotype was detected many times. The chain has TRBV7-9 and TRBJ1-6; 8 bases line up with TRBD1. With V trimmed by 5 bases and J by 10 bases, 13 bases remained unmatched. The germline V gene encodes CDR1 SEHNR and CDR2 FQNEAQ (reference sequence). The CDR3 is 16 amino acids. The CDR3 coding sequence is TGTGCCAGCAGCCCACCTGGGGCAGGGGGCCCCTCACCCCTCCACTTT. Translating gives CASSPPGAGGPSPLHF.

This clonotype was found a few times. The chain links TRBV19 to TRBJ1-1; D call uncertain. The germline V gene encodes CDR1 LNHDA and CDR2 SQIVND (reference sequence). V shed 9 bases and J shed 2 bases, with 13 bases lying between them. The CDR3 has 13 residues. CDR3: CASKQGKNTEAFF. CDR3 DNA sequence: TGTGCCAGCAAACAAGGTAAAAACACTGAAGCTTTCTTT.

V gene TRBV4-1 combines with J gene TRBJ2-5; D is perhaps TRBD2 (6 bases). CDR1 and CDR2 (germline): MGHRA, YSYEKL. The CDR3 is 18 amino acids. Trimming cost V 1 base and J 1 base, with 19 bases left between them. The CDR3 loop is CASSQGPGLHDFQETQYF. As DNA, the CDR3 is TGCGCCAGCAGCCAAGGTCCGGGACTCCACGACTTCCAAGAGACCCAGTACTTC.

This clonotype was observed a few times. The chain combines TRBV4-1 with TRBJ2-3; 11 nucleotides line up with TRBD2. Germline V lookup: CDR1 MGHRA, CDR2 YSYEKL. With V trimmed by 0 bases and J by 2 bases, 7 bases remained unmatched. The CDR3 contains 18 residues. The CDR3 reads CASSQDATSGGNTDTQYF. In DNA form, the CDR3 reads TGCGCCAGCAGCCAAGATGCAACTAGCGGGGGAAACACAGATACGCAGTATTTT.